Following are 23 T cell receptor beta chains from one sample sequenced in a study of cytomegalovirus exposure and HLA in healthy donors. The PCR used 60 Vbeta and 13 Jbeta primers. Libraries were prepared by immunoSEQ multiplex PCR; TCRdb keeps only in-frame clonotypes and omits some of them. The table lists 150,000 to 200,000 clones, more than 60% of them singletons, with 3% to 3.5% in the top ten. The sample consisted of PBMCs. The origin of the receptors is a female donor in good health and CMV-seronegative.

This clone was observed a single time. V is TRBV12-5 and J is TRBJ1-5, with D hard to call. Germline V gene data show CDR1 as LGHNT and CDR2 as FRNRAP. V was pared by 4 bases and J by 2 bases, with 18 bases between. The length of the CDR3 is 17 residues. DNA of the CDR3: TGTGCTAGTGGTTCCTTTTGGGGAGGGAGTGGCAATCAGCCCCAGCATTTT. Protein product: CASGSFWGGSGNQPQHF.

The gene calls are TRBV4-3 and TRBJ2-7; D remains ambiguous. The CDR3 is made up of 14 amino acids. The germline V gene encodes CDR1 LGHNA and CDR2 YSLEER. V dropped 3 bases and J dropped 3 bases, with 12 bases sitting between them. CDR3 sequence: CASSQSQDDYEQYF. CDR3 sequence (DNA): TGCGCCAGCAGCCAGAGCCAGGATGACTACGAGCAGTACTTC.

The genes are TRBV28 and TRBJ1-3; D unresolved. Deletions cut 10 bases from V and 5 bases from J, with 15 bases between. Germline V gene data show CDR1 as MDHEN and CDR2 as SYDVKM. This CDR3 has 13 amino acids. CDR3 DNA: TGTGCCACCCATAACTTAATCCGAAACACCATATATTTT. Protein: CATHNLIRNTIYF.

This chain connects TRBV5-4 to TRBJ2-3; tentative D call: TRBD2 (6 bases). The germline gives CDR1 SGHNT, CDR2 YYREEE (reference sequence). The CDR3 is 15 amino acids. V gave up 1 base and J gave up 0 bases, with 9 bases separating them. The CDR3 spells CASSLNGGSTDTQYF. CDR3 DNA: TGTGCCAGCAGCTTGAACGGAGGGAGCACAGATACGCAGTATTTT.

The CDR3 spells CASSYTGTPIDDEQFF. The CDR3 coding sequence is TGTGCCAGCAGTTACACCGGGACACCGATAGACGATGAGCAGTTCTTC. V usage is TRBV7-8 and J usage is TRBJ2-1; D is perhaps TRBD1 (6 bases). Germline CDR1 reads SGHVS; CDR2 reads FQNEAQ. CDR3 length: 16 residues. V was clipped by 6 bases and J by 8 bases, with 23 bases between them.

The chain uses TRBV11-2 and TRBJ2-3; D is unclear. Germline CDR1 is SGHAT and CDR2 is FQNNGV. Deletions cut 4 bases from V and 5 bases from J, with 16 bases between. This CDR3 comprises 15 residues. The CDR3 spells CASSSYILAGDTQYF. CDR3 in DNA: TGTGCCAGCAGCTCCTATATCTTAGCCGGAGATACGCAGTATTTT.

CDR3 region: CASSVSTGGGNTEAFF. CDR3 bases: TGTGCCAGCAGCGTTTCGACAGGGGGTGGGAACACTGAAGCTTTCTTT. V gene TRBV9 combines with J gene TRBJ1-1; the match to TRBD1 covers 9 bases. J was trimmed by 1 base and V by 2 bases; bases with no gene match: 6. The germline gives CDR1 SGDLS, CDR2 YYNGEE. CDR3 length equals 16 residues.

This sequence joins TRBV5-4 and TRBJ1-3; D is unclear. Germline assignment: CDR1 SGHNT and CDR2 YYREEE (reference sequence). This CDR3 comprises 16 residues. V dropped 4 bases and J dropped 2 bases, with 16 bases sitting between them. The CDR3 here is CASSLGPRVPGNTIYF. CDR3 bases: TGTGCCAGCAGCCTCGGCCCACGGGTGCCTGGAAACACCATATATTTT. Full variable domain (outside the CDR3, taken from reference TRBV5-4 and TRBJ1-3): ETGVTQSPTHLIKTRGQQVTLRCSSQSGHNTVSWYQQALGQGPQFIFQYYREEENGRGNFPPRFSGLQFPNYSSELNVNALELDDSALYLCASSLGPRVPGNTIYFGEGSWLTVV.

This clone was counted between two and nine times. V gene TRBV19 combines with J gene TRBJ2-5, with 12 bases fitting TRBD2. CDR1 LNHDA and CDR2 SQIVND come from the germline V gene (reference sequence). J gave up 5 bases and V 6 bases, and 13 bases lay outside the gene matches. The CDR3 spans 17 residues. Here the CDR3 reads CASSPNRLAGDLETQYF. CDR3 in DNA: TGTGCCAGTAGCCCCAACCGACTAGCGGGAGATCTGGAGACCCAGTACTTC. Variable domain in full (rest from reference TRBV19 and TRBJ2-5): DGGITQSPKYLFRKEGQNVTLSCEQNLNHDAMYWYRQDPGQGLRLIYYSQIVNDFQKGDIAEGYSVSREKKESFPLTVTSAQKNPTAFYLCASSPNRLAGDLETQYFGPGTRLLVL.

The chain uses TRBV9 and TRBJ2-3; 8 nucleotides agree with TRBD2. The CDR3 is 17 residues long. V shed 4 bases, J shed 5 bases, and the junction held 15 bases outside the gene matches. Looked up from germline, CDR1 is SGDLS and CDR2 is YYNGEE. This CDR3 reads CASSPFRGGYVVDTQYF. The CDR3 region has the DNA TGTGCCAGCAGCCCTTTCCGGGGGGGCTATGTTGTAGATACGCAGTATTTT.

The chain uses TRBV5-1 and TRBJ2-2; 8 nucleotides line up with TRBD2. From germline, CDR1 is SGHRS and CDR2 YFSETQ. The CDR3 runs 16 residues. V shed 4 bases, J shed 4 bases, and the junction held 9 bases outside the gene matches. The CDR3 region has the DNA TGCGCCAGCAGCAATGTCGATGCGGGAGGCACCGGGGAGCTGTTTTTT. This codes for CASSNVDAGGTGELFF.

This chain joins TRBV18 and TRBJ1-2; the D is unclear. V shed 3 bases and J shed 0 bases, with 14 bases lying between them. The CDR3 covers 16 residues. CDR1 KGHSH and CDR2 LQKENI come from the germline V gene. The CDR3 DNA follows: TGTGCCAGCTCACCGGCGGTGCGTAGCCCTAACTATGGCTACACCTTC. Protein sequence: CASSPAVRSPNYGYTF.

The CDR3 sequence is CASSPGDRGLDGYTF. The DNA of the CDR3 is TGCGCCAGCAGCCCGGGGGACAGGGGGTTGGACGGCTACACCTTC. V gene TRBV5-1 combines with J gene TRBJ1-2; 11 bases align to TRBD1. Germline V lookup: CDR1 SGHRS, CDR2 YFSETQ. Unmatched junction bases numbered 10, after V lost 4 bases and J lost 8 bases. CDR3 length: 15 amino acids.

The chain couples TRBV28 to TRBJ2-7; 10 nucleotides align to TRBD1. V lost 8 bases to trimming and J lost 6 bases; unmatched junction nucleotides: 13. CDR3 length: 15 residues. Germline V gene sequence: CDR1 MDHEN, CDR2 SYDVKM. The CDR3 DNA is TGTGCCAGCTTTCGGGGGGGGACAGGGGATGGCGAGCAGTACTTC. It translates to CASFRGGTGDGEQYF.

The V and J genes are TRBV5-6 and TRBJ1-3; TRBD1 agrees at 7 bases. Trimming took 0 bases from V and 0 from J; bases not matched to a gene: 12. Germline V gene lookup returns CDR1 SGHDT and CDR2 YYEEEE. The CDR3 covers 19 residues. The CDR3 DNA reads TGTGCCAGCAGCTTGGCAAAGTCCGGGACAGTAATCTCTGGAAACACCATATATTTT. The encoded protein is CASSLAKSGTVISGNTIYF.

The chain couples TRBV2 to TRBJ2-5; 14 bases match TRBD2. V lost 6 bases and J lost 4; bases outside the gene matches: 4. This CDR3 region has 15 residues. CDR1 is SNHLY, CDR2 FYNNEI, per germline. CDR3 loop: CASRMGLAGVETQYF. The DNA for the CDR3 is TGTGCCAGCAGGATGGGACTAGCGGGAGTAGAGACCCAGTACTTC.

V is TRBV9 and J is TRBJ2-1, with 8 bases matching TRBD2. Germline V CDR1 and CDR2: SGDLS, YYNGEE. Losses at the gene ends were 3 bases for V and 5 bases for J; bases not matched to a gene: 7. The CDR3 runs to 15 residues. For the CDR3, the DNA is TGTGCCAGCAGCGGAAAGCGGGAGCTCGACAATGAGCAGTTCTTC. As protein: CASSGKRELDNEQFF.

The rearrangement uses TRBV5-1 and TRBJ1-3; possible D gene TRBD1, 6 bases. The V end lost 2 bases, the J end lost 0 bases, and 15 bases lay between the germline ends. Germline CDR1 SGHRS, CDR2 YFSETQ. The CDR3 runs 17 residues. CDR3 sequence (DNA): TGCGCCAGCAGCTTATACTCTCAGGGGCACTCTGGAAACACCATATATTTT. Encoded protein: CASSLYSQGHSGNTIYF.

The CDR3 region is CASSLQGYNTEAFF. CDR3 DNA sequence: TGCGCCAGCAGCTTACAGGGATACAACACTGAAGCTTTCTTT. V usage is TRBV5-1 and J usage is TRBJ1-1; possible D gene TRBD1, 6 bases. CDR1 SGHRS and CDR2 YFSETQ come from the germline V gene. Trimming cost V 2 bases and J 2 bases, with 10 bases left between them. The CDR3 is 14 residues long.

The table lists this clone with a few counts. The CDR3 region is CAFAETSYNEQFF. CDR3 in DNA: TGTGCATTTGCGGAAACCTCCTACAATGAGCAGTTCTTC. This chain joins TRBV6-1 and TRBJ2-1; no clear D gene. This CDR3 has 13 amino acids. CDR1 is MNHNS, CDR2 SASEGT, per germline.

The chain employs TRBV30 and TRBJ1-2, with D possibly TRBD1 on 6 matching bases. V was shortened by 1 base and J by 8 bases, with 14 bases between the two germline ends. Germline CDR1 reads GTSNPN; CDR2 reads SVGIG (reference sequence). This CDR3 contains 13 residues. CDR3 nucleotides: TGTGCCTGGAGTGGACAGGCCCCGGGGGGCTACACCTTC. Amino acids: CAWSGQAPGGYTF.

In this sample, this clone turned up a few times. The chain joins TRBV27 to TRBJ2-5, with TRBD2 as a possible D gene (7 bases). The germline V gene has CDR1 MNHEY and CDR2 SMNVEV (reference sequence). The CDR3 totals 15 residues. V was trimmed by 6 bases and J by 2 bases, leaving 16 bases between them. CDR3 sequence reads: CASRLLGGGQETQYF. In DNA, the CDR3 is TGTGCCAGCAGGCTTTTAGGGGGGGGGCAAGAGACCCAGTACTTC.

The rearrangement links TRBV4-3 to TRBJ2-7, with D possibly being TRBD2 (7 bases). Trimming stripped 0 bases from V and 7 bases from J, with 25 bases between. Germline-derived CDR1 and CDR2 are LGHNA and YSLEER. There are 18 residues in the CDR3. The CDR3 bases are TGCGCCAGCAGCCAAGATAGGGGGGGGGCGGGGGTAACGAGGGAGCAGTACTTC. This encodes CASSQDRGGAGVTREQYF.